This T cell receptor (beta chain) stems from a study of T-cell reconstitution after alpha-beta-depleted transplantation in children. Study results and caveats: Surviving recipient T cells and thymic progenitors underlay high day-60 TCRbeta diversity in some patients. Hyperexpanded clones declined; after one year, newly produced T cells mostly supplied diversity. Expanded clones from the graft, numbering several hundred, reportedly supplied alpha-beta T cells about two months after transplant.

The germline gives CDR1 MGHRA, CDR2 YSYEKL. Trimming pared 0 bases from V and 2 bases from J, leaving 10 bases between. The CDR3 consists of 16 residues. On this clonotype itself: Antigen unknown. A much larger clone sits a single nucleotide away, making a read error possible.

Unique molecular identifiers were incorporated when the TCRbeta library was constructed. Each CDR3 protein is one row after TCRdb ran MiXCR on the PCR reads. The repertoire holds roughly 300,000 distinct CDR3 sequences, approximately 10% seen once, with around a quarter in the top ten. This chain connects TRBV4-1 to TRBJ1-4, with D unclear. The source is a male patient between 2 and 10 years old who had a stem cell transplant for chronic granulomatous disease, so the T cells may come from the graft donor. The sample in question was peripheral blood, obtained 180 days after TCRalphabeta/CD19-depleted stem cell transplant. The CDR3 DNA follows: TGCGCCAGCAGCCAAGAGGTGACGGAGACTAATGAAAAACTGTTTTTT. It specifies CASSQEVTETNEKLFF.